The clone carrying this TCR beta chain was detected once. Trimming cost V 5 bases and J 6 bases; bases outside gene matches: 12. The CDR3 totals 16 residues. Germline V gene lookup returns CDR1 SGHTA and CDR2 FQGNSA. This entry is derived from a study of CD8 T cells in Susac syndrome. RNA was extracted with the RNeasy kit, and a quantity of about 0.45 to 1 ug was reverse transcribed using random hexamers. Multiplex immunoSEQ PCR targeted 54 Vbeta and 13 Jbeta TCR beta segments. TCRdb ran MiXCR on the immunoSEQ multiplex PCR reads and lists one entry per CDR3 protein. The sample has 150,000 to 180,000 distinct CDR3 sequences; around 95% are singletons. Bulk CD8+ and CD4+ cells came from magnetic negative isolation; CD8+ TEMRA by FACS.

The clonotype originates from a human donor with multiple sclerosis. This rearrangement joins TRBV7-2 to TRBJ2-2, with 7 nucleotides matching TRBD1. The specimen sequenced was CD8+ T cells from PBMCs. CDR3 in amino acids: CASSPRTGVTAGELFF. The CDR3 DNA reads as TGTGCCAGCAGCCCCCGAACAGGGGTGACCGCCGGGGAGCTGTTTTTT.